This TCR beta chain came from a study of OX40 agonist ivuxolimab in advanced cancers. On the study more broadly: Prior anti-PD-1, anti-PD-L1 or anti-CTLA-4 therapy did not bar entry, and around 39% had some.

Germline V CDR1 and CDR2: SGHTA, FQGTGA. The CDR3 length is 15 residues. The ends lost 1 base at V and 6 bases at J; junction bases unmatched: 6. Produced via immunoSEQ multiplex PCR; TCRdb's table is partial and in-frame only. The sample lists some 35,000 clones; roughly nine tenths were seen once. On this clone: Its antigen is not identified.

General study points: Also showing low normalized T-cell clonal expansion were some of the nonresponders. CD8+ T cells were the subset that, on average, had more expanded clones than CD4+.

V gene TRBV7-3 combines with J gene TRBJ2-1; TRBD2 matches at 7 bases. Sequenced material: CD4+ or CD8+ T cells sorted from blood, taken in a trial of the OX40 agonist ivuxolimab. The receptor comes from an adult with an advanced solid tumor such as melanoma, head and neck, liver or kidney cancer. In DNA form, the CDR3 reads TGTGCCAGCAGCTTAATGGGCGGGAGTTCCAATGAGCAGTTCTTC. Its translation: CASSLMGGSSNEQFF.